This is a list of T cell receptor beta chains from one sample in a study of shared clonotypes between healthy human individuals. TCRdb's table, derived via immunoSEQ multiplex PCR, lists solely in-frame clones and lacks some. This repertoire shows fewer than 550,000 clones, 75% to 80% found once; its top ten account for about 12%. The source material was PBMCs. The receptors were sampled from a woman between 40 and 55 years old in good health. Some clones in this sample may be carry-over from other donors' samples. CDR3s include the opening cysteine and the closing phenylalanine or tryptophan. D genes are given only for firm matches. Some rows mark clone size as missing; the rest say once, few, many or name a class of expanded clone.

cdr3_aa cdr3_nt j_call clone_size d_call v_call cdr3_length
CASSNAWVANEKLFF TGTGCCAGCAGCAACGCCTGGGTGGCTAATGAAAAACTGTTTTTT TRBJ1-4 . . TRBV13 15
CAWSVRGTGKGYEQYF TGTGCCTGGAGTGTACGGGGGACAGGGAAAGGCTACGAGCAGTACTTC TRBJ2-7 . TRBD1 TRBV30 16
CSVQGSYEQYF TGCAGTGTTCAGGGTTCCTACGAGCAGTACTTC TRBJ2-7 few . TRBV20-1 11
CASSMLGVAETQYF TGTGCCAGTAGTATGTTGGGGGTCGCGGAGACCCAGTACTTC TRBJ2-5 once . TRBV19 14
CASSLDRVEAFF TGTGCCAGCAGTTTGGACAGGGTTGAAGCTTTCTTT TRBJ1-1 . TRBD1 TRBV28 12
CSADRDEKLFF TGCAGCGCCGACCGGGATGAAAAACTGTTTTTT TRBJ1-4 few . TRBV29-1 11
CSAGRNNYGYTF TGCAGCGCCGGGAGGAACAACTATGGCTACACCTTC TRBJ1-2 . . TRBV29-1 12
CASSLGGLAGHEQFF TGTGCCAGCTCACTGGGAGGACTAGCGGGACATGAGCAGTTCTTC TRBJ2-1 . TRBD2 TRBV18 15
CATSRDGRITDTQYF TGTGCCACCAGCCGGGACGGTCGAATCACAGATACGCAGTATTTT TRBJ2-3 once . TRBV15 15
CASSYLKTEWFF TGTGCCAGCAGTTACCTAAAGACAGAGTGGTTCTTC TRBJ2-1 . . TRBV6-5 12
CASSYLASGSYEQYF TGTGCCAGCAGTTATTTGGCTAGCGGTTCCTACGAGCAGTACTTC TRBJ2-7 . TRBD2 TRBV6-5 15
CASRIEVTHYNEQFF TGTGCCAGCAGGATTGAGGTAACCCACTACAATGAGCAGTTCTTC TRBJ2-1 . . TRBV28 15
CASSIGSGNPYEQYF TGTGCCAGTAGTATTGGTTCGGGGAACCCCTACGAGCAGTACTTC TRBJ2-7 . . TRBV19 15
CASSLGYGFGEAFF TGCGCCAGCAGCTTGGGGTATGGGTTTGGTGAAGCTTTCTTT TRBJ1-1 . . TRBV5-1 14
CASSYPYSNQPQHF TGTGCCAGCAGTTATCCTTATAGCAATCAGCCCCAGCATTTT TRBJ1-5 once . TRBV28 14
CASLRQVNYEQYF TGTGCCAGCTTGAGACAGGTTAACTACGAGCAGTACTTC TRBJ2-7 . . TRBV7-2 13
CASSRRDGQETQYF TGTGCCAGCAGCAGACGGGACGGCCAAGAGACCCAGTACTTC TRBJ2-5 . . TRBV5-4 14
CASSSPSANEQFF TGTGCCAGCAGCTCACCTTCCGCGAATGAGCAGTTCTTC TRBJ2-1 . . TRBV7-9 13
CASSQRQGFPGELFF TGCGCCAGCAGCCAGAGACAGGGATTTCCCGGGGAGCTGTTTTTT TRBJ2-2 . TRBD1 TRBV4-3 15
CATTGQGRDEQFF TGTGCCACCACGGGTCAGGGGAGGGATGAGCAGTTCTTC TRBJ2-1 . . TRBV2 13
CASSLDSDSSYEQYF TGTGCCAGCAGCTTAGATTCGGACAGCTCCTACGAGCAGTACTTC TRBJ2-7 many . TRBV11-2 15
CASDEGQGLTNEKLFF TGTGCCAGCGACGAGGGGCAGGGTCTGACTAATGAAAAACTGTTTTTT TRBJ1-4 . . TRBV21-1 16
CASSEFDGYTF TGTGCCAGCAGTGAGTTTGATGGCTACACCTTC TRBJ1-2 . . TRBV6-1 11
CASSIRGGGEKLFF TGTGCCAGCAGCATCAGGGGAGGTGGGGAAAAACTGTTTTTT TRBJ1-4 . . TRBV7-2 14
CASSTTVLAFEQYF TGTGCCAGTAGTACCACCGTCCTAGCGTTCGAGCAGTACTTC TRBJ2-7 . . TRBV19 14
CASSYSGTRGETQYF TGTGCCAGCAGTTACTCTGGGACTAGAGGGGAGACCCAGTACTTC TRBJ2-5 . TRBD2 TRBV6-5 15
CASSVGLLNEKLFF TGTGCCAGCAGTGTGGGCCTGCTTAATGAAAAACTGTTTTTT TRBJ1-4 few . TRBV6-5 14
CASSQDGGAGAVYEQYF TGTGCCAGCAGCCAAGATGGGGGAGCGGGAGCGGTCTACGAGCAGTACTTC TRBJ2-7 . TRBD2 TRBV14 17
CASSDLMGGWQFF TGTGCCAGCAGTGATTTAATGGGGGGATGGCAGTTCTTC TRBJ2-1 once . TRBV2 13
CASSPDRGQGNTIYF TGTGCCAGCTCACCGGACAGGGGGCAAGGAAACACCATATATTTT TRBJ1-3 . TRBD1 TRBV18 15